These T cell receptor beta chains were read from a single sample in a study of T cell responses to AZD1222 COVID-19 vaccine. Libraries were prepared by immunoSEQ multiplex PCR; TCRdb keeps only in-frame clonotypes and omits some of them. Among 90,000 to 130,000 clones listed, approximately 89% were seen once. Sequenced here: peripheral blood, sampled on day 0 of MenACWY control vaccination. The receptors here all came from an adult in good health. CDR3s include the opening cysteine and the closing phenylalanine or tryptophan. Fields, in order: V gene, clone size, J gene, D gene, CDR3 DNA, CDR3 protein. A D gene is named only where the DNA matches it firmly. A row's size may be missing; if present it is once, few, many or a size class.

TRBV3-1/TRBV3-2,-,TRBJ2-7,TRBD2,TGTGCCAGCAGCCAAGGGACTAGCGGCGAGCAGTACTTC,CASSQGTSGEQYF
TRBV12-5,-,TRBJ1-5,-,TGTGCTAGTGGTTTACAGGGAGCTTATAGCAATCAGCCCCAGCATTTT,CASGLQGAYSNQPQHF
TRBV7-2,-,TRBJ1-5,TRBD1,TGTGCCAGCAGCTCGGACAGGGGGAATAGCAATCAGCCCCAGCATTTT,CASSSDRGNSNQPQHF
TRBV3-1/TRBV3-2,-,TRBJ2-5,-,TGTGCCAGCAGCCAAGGGGAGACAGTGAGCCAGTACTTC,CASSQGETVSQYF
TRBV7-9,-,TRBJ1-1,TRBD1,TGTGCCAGCAGCTTAGTGACAGGGGGGAACACTGAAGCTTTCTTT,CASSLVTGGNTEAFF
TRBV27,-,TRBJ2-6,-,TGTGCCAGCAGTTTGTCAGGGGCCAACGTCCTGACTTTC,CASSLSGANVLTF
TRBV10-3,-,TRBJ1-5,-,TGTGCCATCAGTGAGGGGAGCAATCAGCCCCAGCATTTT,CAISEGSNQPQHF
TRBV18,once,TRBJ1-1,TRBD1,TGTGCCAGCTCACCGAATCAGGGGGCGCGGTCGAACACTGAAGCTTTCTTT,CASSPNQGARSNTEAFF
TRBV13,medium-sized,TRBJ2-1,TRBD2,TGTGCCAGCAGCTCCGAGTTAGCGGGGGGGGTAAATGAGCAGTTCTTC,CASSSELAGGVNEQFF
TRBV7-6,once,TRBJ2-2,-,TGTGCCAGCAGCTGGGCCGGGGGGCAGACCGGGGAGCTGTTTTTT,CASSWAGGQTGELFF
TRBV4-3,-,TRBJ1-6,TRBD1,TGCGCCAGCAGCCAAGATATTGGGACAGGGGGTAATTCACCCCTCCACTTT,CASSQDIGTGGNSPLHF
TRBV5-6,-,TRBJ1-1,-,TGTGCCAGCAGCCCTCGACTGGGAGCCGCTTTCTTT,CASSPRLGAAFF
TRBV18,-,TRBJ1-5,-,TGTGCCAGCTCACCGGGTAGCAGGCCCCAGCATTTT,CASSPGSRPQHF
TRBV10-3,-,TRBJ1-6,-,TGTGCCATCAGTGAGGCGCCTTCACCCCTCCACTTT,CAISEAPSPLHF
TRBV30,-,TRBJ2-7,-,TGTGCCTGGAGTGAGACAGGCTCCGAGCAGTACTTC,CAWSETGSEQYF
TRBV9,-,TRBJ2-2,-,TGTGCCAGCAGCGTAGATGGGCGGGGCTGGAACACCGGGGAGCTGTTTTTT,CASSVDGRGWNTGELFF
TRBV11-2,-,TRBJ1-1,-,TGTGCCAGCAGCTTAGCCGGGCAGCTGAACACTGAAGCTTTCTTT,CASSLAGQLNTEAFF
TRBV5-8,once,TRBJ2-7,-,TGTGCCGGACGGAGGCAGGGGTTCTCCTACGAGCAGTACTTC,CAGRRQGFSYEQYF
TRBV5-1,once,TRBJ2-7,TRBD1,TGCGCCAGCAGCCCCCTAGGACAGGGCACCCCCTACGAGCAGTACTTC,CASSPLGQGTPYEQYF
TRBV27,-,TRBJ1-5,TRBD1,TGTGCCAGCAGTTTAATACACAGGGGGAGCAATCAGCCCCAGCATTTT,CASSLIHRGSNQPQHF
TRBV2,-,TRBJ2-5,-,TGTGCCAGCGAACAGCAAGAGACCCAGTACTTC,CASEQQETQYF
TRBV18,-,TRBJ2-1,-,TGTGCCAGCTCACCACCGGACGGGGGGCCCGACAATGAGCAGTTCTTC,CASSPPDGGPDNEQFF
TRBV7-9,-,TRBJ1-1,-,TGTGCCAGCAGCTTAGCGGGCAGGAACACTGAAGCTTTCTTT,CASSLAGRNTEAFF
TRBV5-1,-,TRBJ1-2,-,TGCGCCAGCAGCATCGAGACCCTTAACTATGGCTACACCTTC,CASSIETLNYGYTF
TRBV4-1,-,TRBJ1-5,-,TGCGCCAGCAGCCAAGATGGGCAGCCAAGCAATCAGCCCCAGCATTTT,CASSQDGQPSNQPQHF
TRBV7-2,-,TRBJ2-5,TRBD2,TGTGCCAGCAGCTTTGGACTAGCGGGGGCATTAAAAGAGACCCAGTACTTC,CASSFGLAGALKETQYF
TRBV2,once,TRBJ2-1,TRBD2,TGTGCCAGCACCACCACACTAGCGGGGGGGGACAATGAGCAGTTCTTC,CASTTTLAGGDNEQFF
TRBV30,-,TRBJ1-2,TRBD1,TGTGCCTGGGGGACAGGGATAACTCCGGGCTACACCTTC,CAWGTGITPGYTF
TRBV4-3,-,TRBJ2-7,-,TGCGCCAGCAGCCAAGATCGGACAGCGCTCTACGAGCAGTACTTC,CASSQDRTALYEQYF
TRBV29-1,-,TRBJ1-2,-,TGCAGCGTTGAAGATCCGGTGCAGTATGGCTACACCTTC,CSVEDPVQYGYTF
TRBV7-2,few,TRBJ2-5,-,TGTGCCAGCAGCAACCCTGGCAAAGAGACCCAGTACTTC,CASSNPGKETQYF
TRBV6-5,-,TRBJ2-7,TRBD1,TGTGCCAGCAGCCACAGGGGGCACGAGCAGTACTTC,CASSHRGHEQYF
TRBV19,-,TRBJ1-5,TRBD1,TGTGCCAGTGCCGGGACAGGTAATCAGCCCCAGCATTTT,CASAGTGNQPQHF
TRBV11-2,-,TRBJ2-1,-,TGTGCCAGCAGCTTATATATGGCCCCCAACAATGAGCAGTTCTTC,CASSLYMAPNNEQFF
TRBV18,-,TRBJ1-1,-,TGTGCCAGCTCACGTTTGGGGAACACTGAAGCTTTCTTT,CASSRLGNTEAFF
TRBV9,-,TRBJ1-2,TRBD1,TGTGCCAGCAGCCCAGGGACAGGGCTCAATGGCTACACCTTC,CASSPGTGLNGYTF
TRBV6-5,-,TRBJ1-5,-,TGTGCCAGCAAACCCCTGAGCCCCAATCAGCCCCAGCATTTT,CASKPLSPNQPQHF
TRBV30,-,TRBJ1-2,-,TGTGCCTGGAGGGATCGTGGGGCCGGGAGAGATGGCTACACCTTC,CAWRDRGAGRDGYTF
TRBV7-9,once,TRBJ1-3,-,TGTGCCAGCAGCCGCGCCGGCTCTGGAAACACCATATATTTT,CASSRAGSGNTIYF
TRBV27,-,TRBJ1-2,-,TGTGCCAGCAGTTTCAAAGGGCACTATGGCTACACCTTC,CASSFKGHYGYTF
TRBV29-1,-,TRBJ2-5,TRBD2,TGCAGCGTAGGGACTAGCGGGGGGGTTGAGACCCAGTACTTC,CSVGTSGGVETQYF
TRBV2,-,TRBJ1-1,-,TGTGCCAGCAGTGGAAGGCTAAAGGCTGAAGCTTTCTTT,CASSGRLKAEAFF
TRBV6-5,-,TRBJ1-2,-,TGTGCCACCGCCGCCCGGAACTATGGCTACACCTTC,CATAARNYGYTF